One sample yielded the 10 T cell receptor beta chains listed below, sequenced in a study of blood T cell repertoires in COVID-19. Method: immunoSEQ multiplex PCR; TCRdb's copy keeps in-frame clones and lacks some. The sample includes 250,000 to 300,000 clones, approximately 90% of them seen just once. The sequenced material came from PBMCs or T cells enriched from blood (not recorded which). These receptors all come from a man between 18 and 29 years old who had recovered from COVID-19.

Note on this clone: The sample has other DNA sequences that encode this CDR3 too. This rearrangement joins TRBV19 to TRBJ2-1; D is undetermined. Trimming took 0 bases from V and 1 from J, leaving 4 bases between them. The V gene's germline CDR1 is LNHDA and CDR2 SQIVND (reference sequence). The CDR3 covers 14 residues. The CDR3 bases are TGTGCCAGTAGTATAGACTCTTCCTACAATGAGCAGTTCTTC. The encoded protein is CASSIDSSYNEQFF. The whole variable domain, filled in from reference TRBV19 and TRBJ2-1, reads DGGITQSPKYLFRKEGQNVTLSCEQNLNHDAMYWYRQDPGQGLRLIYYSQIVNDFQKGDIAEGYSVSREKKESFPLTVTSAQKNPTAFYLCASSIDSSYNEQFFGPGTRLTVL.

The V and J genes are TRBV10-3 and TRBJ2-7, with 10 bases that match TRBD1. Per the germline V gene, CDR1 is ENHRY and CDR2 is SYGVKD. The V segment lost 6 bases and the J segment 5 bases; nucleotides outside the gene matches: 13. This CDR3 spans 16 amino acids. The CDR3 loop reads CAISGRRQGAIDEQYF. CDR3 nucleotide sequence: TGTGCCATCAGCGGTCGGCGACAGGGGGCAATCGACGAGCAGTACTTC.

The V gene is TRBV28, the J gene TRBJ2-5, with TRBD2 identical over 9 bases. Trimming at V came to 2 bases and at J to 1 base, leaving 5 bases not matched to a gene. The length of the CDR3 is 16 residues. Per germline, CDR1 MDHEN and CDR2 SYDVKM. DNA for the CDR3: TGTGCCAGCAGTTTAATGAGCGGGAGGCCCCAAGAGACCCAGTACTTC. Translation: CASSLMSGRPQETQYF.

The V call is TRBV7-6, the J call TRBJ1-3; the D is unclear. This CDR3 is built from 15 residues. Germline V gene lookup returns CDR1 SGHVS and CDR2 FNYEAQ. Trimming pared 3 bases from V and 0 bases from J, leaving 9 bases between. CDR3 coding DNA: TGTGCCAGCAGCTTGGGCGCGATCTCTGGAAACACCATATATTTT. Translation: CASSLGAISGNTIYF.

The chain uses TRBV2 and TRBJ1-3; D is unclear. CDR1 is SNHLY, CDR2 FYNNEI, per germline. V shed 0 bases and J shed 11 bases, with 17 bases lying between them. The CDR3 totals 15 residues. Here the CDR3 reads CASSEARIPRSAIYF. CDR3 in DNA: TGTGCCAGCAGTGAAGCACGGATTCCGAGGAGCGCCATATATTTT.

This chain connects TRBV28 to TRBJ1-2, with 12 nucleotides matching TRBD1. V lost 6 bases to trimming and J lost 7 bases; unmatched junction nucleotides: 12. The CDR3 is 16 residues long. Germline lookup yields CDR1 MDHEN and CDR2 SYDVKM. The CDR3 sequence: CASSPGGGTGGSGYTF. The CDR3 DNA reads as TGTGCCAGCAGCCCCGGGGGGGGGACAGGGGGCTCTGGCTACACCTTC.

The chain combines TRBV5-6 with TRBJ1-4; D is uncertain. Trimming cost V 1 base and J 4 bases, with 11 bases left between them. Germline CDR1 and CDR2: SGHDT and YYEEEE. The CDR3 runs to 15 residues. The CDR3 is CASSLLPGNNEKLFF. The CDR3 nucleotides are TGTGCCAGCAGCTTGCTGCCAGGCAATAATGAAAAACTGTTTTTT.

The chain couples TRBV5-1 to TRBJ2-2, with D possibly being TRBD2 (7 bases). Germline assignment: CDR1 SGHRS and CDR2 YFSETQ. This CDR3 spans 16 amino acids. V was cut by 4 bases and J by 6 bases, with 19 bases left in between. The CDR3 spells CASSQARGGASGELFF. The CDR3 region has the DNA TGCGCCAGCAGCCAGGCGAGAGGGGGGGCCTCCGGGGAGCTGTTTTTT. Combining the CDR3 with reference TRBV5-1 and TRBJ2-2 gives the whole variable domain KAGVTQTPRYLIKTRGQQVTLSCSPISGHRSVSWYQQTPGQGLQFLFEYFSETQRNKGNFPGRFSGRQFSNSRSEMNVSTLELGDSALYLCASSQARGGASGELFFGEGSRLTVL.

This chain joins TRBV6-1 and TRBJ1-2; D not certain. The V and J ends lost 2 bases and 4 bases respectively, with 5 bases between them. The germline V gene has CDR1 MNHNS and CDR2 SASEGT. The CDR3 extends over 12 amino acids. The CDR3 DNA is TGTGCCAGCAGTGAATACAGCTATGGCTACACCTTC. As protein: CASSEYSYGYTF.

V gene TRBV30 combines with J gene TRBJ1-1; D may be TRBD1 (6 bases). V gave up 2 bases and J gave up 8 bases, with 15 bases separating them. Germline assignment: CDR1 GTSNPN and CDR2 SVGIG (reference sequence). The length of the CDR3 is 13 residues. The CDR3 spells CAWSTVGRGEAFF. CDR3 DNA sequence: TGTGCCTGGAGTACTGTGGGCAGGGGCGAAGCTTTCTTT. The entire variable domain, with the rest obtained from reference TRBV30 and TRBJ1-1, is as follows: SQTIHQWPATLVQPVGSPLSLECTVEGTSNPNLYWYRQAAGRGLQLLFYSVGIGQISSEVPQNLSASRPQDRQFILSSKKLLLSDSGFYLCAWSTVGRGEAFFGQGTRLTVV.